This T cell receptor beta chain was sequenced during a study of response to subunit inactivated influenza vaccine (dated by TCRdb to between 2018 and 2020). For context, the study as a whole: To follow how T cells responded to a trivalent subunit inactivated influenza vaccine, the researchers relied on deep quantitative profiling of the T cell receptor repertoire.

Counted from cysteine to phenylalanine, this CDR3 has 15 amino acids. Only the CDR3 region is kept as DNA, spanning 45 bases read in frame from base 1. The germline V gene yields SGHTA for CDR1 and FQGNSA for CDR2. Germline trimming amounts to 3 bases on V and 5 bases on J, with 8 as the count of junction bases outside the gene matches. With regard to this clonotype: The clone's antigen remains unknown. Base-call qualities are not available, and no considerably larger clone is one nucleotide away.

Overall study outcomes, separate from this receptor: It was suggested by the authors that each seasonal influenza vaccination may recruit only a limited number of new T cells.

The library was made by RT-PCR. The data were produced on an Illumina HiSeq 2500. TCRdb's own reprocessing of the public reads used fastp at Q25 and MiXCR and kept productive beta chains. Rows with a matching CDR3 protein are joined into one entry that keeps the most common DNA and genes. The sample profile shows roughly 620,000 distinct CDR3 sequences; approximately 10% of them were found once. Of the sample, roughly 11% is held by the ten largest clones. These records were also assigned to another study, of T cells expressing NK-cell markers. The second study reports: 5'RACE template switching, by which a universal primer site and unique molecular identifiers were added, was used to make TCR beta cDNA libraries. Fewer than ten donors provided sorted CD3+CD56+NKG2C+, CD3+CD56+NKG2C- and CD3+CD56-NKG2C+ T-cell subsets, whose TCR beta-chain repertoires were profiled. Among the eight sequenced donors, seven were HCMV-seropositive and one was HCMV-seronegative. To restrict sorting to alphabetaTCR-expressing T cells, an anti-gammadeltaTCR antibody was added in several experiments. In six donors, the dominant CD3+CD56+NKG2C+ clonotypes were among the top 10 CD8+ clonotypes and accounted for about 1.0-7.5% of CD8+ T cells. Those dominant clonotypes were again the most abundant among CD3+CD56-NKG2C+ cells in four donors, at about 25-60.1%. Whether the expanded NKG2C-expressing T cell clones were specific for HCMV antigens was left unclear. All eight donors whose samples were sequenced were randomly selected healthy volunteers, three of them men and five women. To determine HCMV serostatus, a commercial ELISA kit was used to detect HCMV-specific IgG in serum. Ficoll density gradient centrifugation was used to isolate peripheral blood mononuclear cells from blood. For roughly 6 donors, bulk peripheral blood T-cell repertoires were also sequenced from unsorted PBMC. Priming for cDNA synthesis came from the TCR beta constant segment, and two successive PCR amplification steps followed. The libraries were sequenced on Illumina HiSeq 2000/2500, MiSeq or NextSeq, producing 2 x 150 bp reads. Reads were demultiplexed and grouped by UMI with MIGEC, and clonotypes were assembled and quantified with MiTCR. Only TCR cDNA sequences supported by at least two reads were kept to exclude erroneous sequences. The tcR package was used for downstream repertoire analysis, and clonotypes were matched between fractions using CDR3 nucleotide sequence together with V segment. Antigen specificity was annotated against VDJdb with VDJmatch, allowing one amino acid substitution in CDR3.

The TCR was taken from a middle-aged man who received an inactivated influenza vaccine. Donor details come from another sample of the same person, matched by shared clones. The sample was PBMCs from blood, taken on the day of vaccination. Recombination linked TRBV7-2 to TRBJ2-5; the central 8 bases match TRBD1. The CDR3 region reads CASSLADREVETQYF. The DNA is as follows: TGTGCCAGCAGCTTGGCGGACAGGGAGGTTGAGACCCAGTACTTC.